The T cell receptor (beta chain) under discussion was sequenced for a study of blood T cell repertoires in COVID-19. Turning to the study itself: The study drew acute and convalescent COVID-19 samples from the United States, Italy and Spain. T cells, B-cell-depleted T cells, or PBMCs provided the cDNA or gDNA that served as material.

Original methodology: Estimation of nucleated cell counts relied on the amplification of reference gene primers. The data were produced by immunoSEQ multiplex PCR, yet TCRdb's version contains in-frame clones alone and is incomplete. The V and J calls and clone size come from that table; D and trimming were worked out from the DNA. The sample lists 150,000 to 200,000 clones; 86% were seen once. V was clipped by 6 bases and J by 0 bases; unmatched bases: 3. This CDR3 contains 15 residues. Germline V gives CDR1 MNHEY, CDR2 SVGAGI. The specimen sequenced was peripheral blood. The chain joins TRBV6-5 to TRBJ2-2; 8 bases are shared with TRBD1. The source is a woman between 25 and 40 years old with active or convalescent COVID-19. The CDR3 loop is CASRDRGPNTGELFF. CDR3 nucleotides: TGTGCCAGCAGAGACAGGGGCCCGAACACCGGGGAGCTGTTTTTT.